This T cell receptor beta chain was sequenced in a study of blood T cell repertoires in COVID-19. The J segment lost 5 bases and the V segment lost 3 bases, leaving 6 bases of the junction unmatched. The CDR3 contains 14 residues. The germline CDR1 and CDR2 sequences are KGHSH and LQKENI. TCRdb keeps only in-frame clones here, not all; method: immunoSEQ multiplex PCR. The table includes 170,000 or so clones, around 80% detected once. There are a few counts of this clone. This receptor was taken from a woman aged 50 to 60 who had recovered from COVID-19. What was sequenced was PBMCs or T cells enriched from blood (not recorded which). V gene TRBV18 combines with J gene TRBJ2-7; 8 bases are shared with TRBD1. The CDR3 loop is CASSPGTGGNEQYF. CDR3 in DNA: TGTGCCAGCTCACCGGGAACAGGGGGTAACGAGCAGTACTTC. Full variable domain (outside the CDR3, taken from reference TRBV18 and TRBJ2-7): NAGVMQNPRHLVRRRGQEARLRCSPMKGHSHVYWYRQLPEEGLKFMVYLQKENIIDESGMPKERFSAEFPKEGPSILRIQQVVRGDSAAYFCASSPGTGGNEQYFGPGTRLTVT.